The rows below give T cell receptor beta chains drawn from one sample of a study of blood T cell repertoires in COVID-19. TCRdb's copy holds only in-frame clones and misses some; the assay was immunoSEQ multiplex PCR. Of about 400,000 clones in the sample, around 92% were seen once. The specimen sequenced was PBMCs or T cells enriched from blood (not recorded which). These receptors were taken from a woman aged 25-40 years who had recovered from COVID-19. CDR3s include the opening cysteine and the closing phenylalanine or tryptophan. D genes are given only for firm matches. Size is stated for part of the rows, as once, few or many counts, or as a class when the clone is expanded.

j_call clone_size d_call v_call cdr3_aa cdr3_nt
TRBJ2-7 once TRBD2 TRBV4-3 CASSQTYRGGQNEQYF TGCGCCAGCAGCCAAACATACCGGGGGGGCCAGAATGAGCAGTACTTC
TRBJ2-5 - TRBD2 TRBV27 CASSRLAGAQETQYF TGTGCCAGCAGTAGACTAGCGGGGGCCCAAGAGACCCAGTACTTC
TRBJ1-1 - - TRBV18 CASSPPIPGTEAFF TGTGCCAGCTCACCACCAATCCCCGGCACTGAAGCTTTCTTT
TRBJ2-1 - - TRBV2 CASSGLGYNEQFF TGTGCCAGCAGCGGACTGGGCTACAATGAGCAGTTCTTC
TRBJ1-5 - - TRBV5-4 CASSSAENSNQPQHF TGTGCCAGCAGCTCGGCGGAGAATAGCAATCAGCCCCAGCATTTT
TRBJ1-5 - TRBD1 TRBV18 CASSPDRGYNQPQHF TGTGCCAGCTCACCAGACAGGGGCTACAATCAGCCCCAGCATTTT
TRBJ2-7 few TRBD2 TRBV4-1 CASSQTGGRWTYEQYF TGCGCCAGCAGCCAGACTGGCGGGAGGTGGACCTACGAGCAGTACTTC
TRBJ1-3 - - TRBV29-1 CSASTGSGNTIYF TGCAGCGCTTCGACAGGCTCTGGAAACACCATATATTTT
TRBJ1-1 - TRBD1 TRBV5-4 CATQGTGRQMNTEAFF TGTGCTACCCAAGGGACAGGGAGACAGATGAACACTGAAGCTTTCTTT
TRBJ1-1 - - TRBV7-2 CASSPDRYITEAFF TGTGCCAGCAGCCCCGACAGATACATCACTGAAGCTTTCTTT
TRBJ2-1 once TRBD2 TRBV7-2 CASSVGGGLYNEQFF TGTGCCAGCAGCGTCGGGGGGGGCCTTTACAATGAGCAGTTCTTC
TRBJ2-7 - TRBD1 TRBV7-9 CASSLTGAGWEQYF TGTGCCAGCAGCCTGACAGGGGCGGGATGGGAGCAGTACTTC
TRBJ2-7 few - TRBV20-1 CSASVGTSYEQYF TGCAGTGCTAGTGTGGGGACATCCTACGAGCAGTACTTC
TRBJ1-5 - - TRBV30 CAWSSGDSNQPQHF TGTGCCTGGAGTTCGGGGGATAGCAATCAGCCCCAGCATTTT
TRBJ1-1 - - TRBV20-1 CSAKGQGEAFF TGCAGTGCTAAGGGACAAGGGGAAGCTTTCTTT